The clone carrying this T cell receptor (beta chain) was counted many times. The antigen is not known. V trimming: 5 bases; J trimming: 0 bases; junction bases outside the gene matches: 12. The CDR3 has 18 amino acids. CDR1 is SEHNR and CDR2 is FQNEAQ in the germline V gene (reference sequence). These data come from a study of blood T cells in healthy people across ages. Overall study findings and caveats: Researchers report that TCR beta diversity correlated strongly with naive T cell percentage.

With a J-beta primer mix and a sample-barcoded 5' primer, a second PCR ran 7 to 11 cycles. TCRdb redid the calling of the 5' RACE reads with MiXCR, one entry per CDR3 protein. The data hold about 680,000 distinct CDR3 sequences, with 49% observed a single time. The chain employs TRBV7-9 and TRBJ2-1; 8 positions match TRBD2. The TCR originated in a woman aged 55 to 70 in good health. What was sequenced was blood. CDR3 in amino acids: CASSPPAGTRGSYNEQFF. The CDR3 coding sequence is TGTGCCAGCAGCCCTCCCGCCGGGACTAGGGGCTCCTACAATGAGCAGTTCTTC.